Each of the 14 T cell receptor beta chains below was sequenced from the same sample in a study of shared clonotypes between healthy human individuals. Terminally differentiated effector memory CD45RA+ cells were left out of the naive CD8 fraction, which was CD45RO-negative and positively selected for CCR7. The protocol was immunoSEQ multiplex PCR, while the TCRdb copy is restricted to in-frame clones and leaves out a portion. The profile shows around 2,000,000 clones, about 95% of them singletons. The sample taken for sequencing was naive CD8+ T cells sorted from blood. The receptors come from a man aged 18 to 29 in good health.

The chain links TRBV28 to TRBJ1-5; TRBD1 is a possible D gene (5 bases). Per germline, CDR1 MDHEN and CDR2 SYDVKM. V lost 3 bases and J 5 bases, leaving 11 bases between the germline ends. CDR3 length equals 14 residues. In DNA form, the CDR3 reads TGTGCCAGCAGTTTCTTACAGGATGATCAGCCCCAGCATTTT. Translated, it gives CASSFLQDDQPQHF.

The chain carries TRBV12-5 and TRBJ2-1; TRBD1 matches 9 bases. The CDR3 length is 18 residues. Losses at the gene ends were 7 bases for V and 5 bases for J; bases not matched to a gene: 18. Germline CDR1 LGHNT, CDR2 FRNRAP. The CDR3 region is CASAPPFGRDRAHNEQFF. CDR3 in DNA: TGTGCTAGTGCCCCACCATTTGGCCGGGACAGGGCTCACAATGAGCAGTTCTTC.

The chain employs TRBV6-4 and TRBJ1-2; D is ambiguous. This CDR3 is 16 amino acids long. CDR1 is MRHNA, CDR2 SNTAGT, per germline. The V gene lost 2 bases and the J gene lost 7 bases, with 20 bases spanning the gap. CDR3 amino acids: CASSDPFGLEESGYTF. For the CDR3, the DNA is TGTGCCAGCAGTGACCCGTTCGGACTGGAAGAGTCTGGCTACACCTTC.

In DNA form, the CDR3 reads TGTGCCAGCAGCCCGGGACTGGGCGGAGATACGCAGTATTTT. This codes for CASSPGLGGDTQYF. The chain employs TRBV7-9 and TRBJ2-3, with D tentatively TRBD2 (6 bases). Trimming pared 5 bases from V and 5 bases from J, leaving 14 bases between. This CDR3 spans 14 amino acids. Germline CDR1 and CDR2: SEHNR and FQNEAQ (reference sequence). Looking up the rest from reference TRBV7-9 and TRBJ2-3 gives the full variable domain: DTGVSQNPRHKITKRGQNVTFRCDPISEHNRLYWYRQTLGQGPEFLTYFQNEAQLEKSRLLSDRFSAERPKGSFSTLEIQRTEQGDSAMYLCASSPGLGGDTQYFGPGTRLTVL.

The chain links TRBV6-1 to TRBJ1-2; TRBD1 aligns across 10 bases. Looked up from germline, CDR1 is MNHNS and CDR2 is SASEGT. The V and J ends lost 2 bases and 3 bases, in that order; junction bases with no gene match: 6. The CDR3 covers 16 residues. The CDR3 DNA reads TGTGCCAGCAGTGAATCCCGGACAGGGGGGCACTATGGCTACACCTTC. Protein sequence: CASSESRTGGHYGYTF.

This clone was seen just once. The gene calls are TRBV6-1 and TRBJ1-1, with TRBD1 matching 9 bases. J was trimmed by 6 bases and V by 6 bases; bases with no gene match: 8. The length of the CDR3 is 14 residues. Germline loops: CDR1 MNHNS, CDR2 SASEGT. The CDR3 DNA is TGTGCCAGCAGCCCCGGGACAGGGAAGGCTGAAGCTTTCTTT. This translates into CASSPGTGKAEAFF.

As to this clone: Other nucleotide sequences in the sample specify the same CDR3. The chain couples TRBV6-1 to TRBJ2-7; the D gene is possibly TRBD1 (6 bases). Per germline, CDR1 MNHNS and CDR2 SASEGT. Trimming stripped 1 base from V and 3 bases from J, with 10 bases between. The CDR3 extends over 14 amino acids. CDR3 sequence reads: CASSEGQGYYEQYF. The CDR3 DNA is TGTGCCAGCAGTGAAGGCCAGGGGTACTACGAGCAGTACTTC.

The genes are TRBV6-1 and TRBJ1-2; 7 bases line up with TRBD1. V was pared by 7 bases and J by 6 bases, with 14 bases of the junction left unmatched. Germline V gene data show CDR1 as MNHNS and CDR2 as SASEGT. The CDR3 length is 15 residues. As DNA, the CDR3 is TGTGCCAGCATCTCGTTTGAGGGGGCGCGTGATGGCTACACCTTC. It codes for CASISFEGARDGYTF.

The chain couples TRBV19 to TRBJ1-2; D perhaps matches TRBD1 (5 bases). Germline values: CDR1 LNHDA, CDR2 SQIVND (reference sequence). This CDR3 is built from 14 residues. V was shortened by 3 bases and J by 6 bases, with 14 bases between the two germline ends. CDR3 loop: CASSIGGSSDGYTF. The CDR3 bases are TGTGCCAGTAGTATCGGGGGAAGTTCAGATGGCTACACCTTC. Combining the CDR3 with reference TRBV19 and TRBJ1-2 gives the whole variable domain DGGITQSPKYLFRKEGQNVTLSCEQNLNHDAMYWYRQDPGQGLRLIYYSQIVNDFQKGDIAEGYSVSREKKESFPLTVTSAQKNPTAFYLCASSIGGSSDGYTFGSGTRLTVV.

This chain links TRBV27 with TRBJ2-7; D remains unclear. Trimming took off 3 bases at V and 4 bases at J, with 10 bases between the two ends. This CDR3 contains 13 residues. CDR1 MNHEY and CDR2 SMNVEV come from the germline V gene (reference sequence). The CDR3: CASSFLDDYEQYF. The CDR3 region has the DNA TGTGCCAGCAGTTTCTTGGACGATTACGAGCAGTACTTC.

This chain links TRBV19 with TRBJ2-1; D is undetermined. The V and J ends lost 1 base and 6 bases respectively, with 7 bases between them. Germline loops: CDR1 LNHDA, CDR2 SQIVND (reference sequence). This CDR3 has 13 residues. The CDR3 region has the DNA TGTGCCAGTAGTATAGGCCTAGGCAATGAGCAGTTCTTC. Translation gives CASSIGLGNEQFF.

This sequence joins TRBV12-2 and TRBJ1-5. TRBV12-2 is noted as a pseudogene. This CDR3 has 17 amino acids. The CDR3 region is CASRLVLLSASGQPQHF. The CDR3 bases are TGTGCAAGTCGCTTAGTTCTGTTGTCGGCATCGGGTCAGCCCCAGCATTTT.

The chain links TRBV5-4 to TRBJ2-7; TRBD1 might be the D (5 bases). V was shortened by 5 bases and J by 3 bases, with 9 bases between the two germline ends. In germline, CDR1 is SGHNT, CDR2 YYREEE (reference sequence). CDR3 length: 12 amino acids. The CDR3 region is CASRSQGYEQYF. The CDR3, as DNA: TGTGCCAGCAGATCTCAGGGCTACGAGCAGTACTTC.

The chain is built from TRBV19 and TRBJ2-7; D is unresolved. Germline V lookup: CDR1 LNHDA, CDR2 SQIVND (reference sequence). There are 13 residues in the CDR3. Trimming shortened V by 6 bases and J by 5 bases, and 14 bases separated the two germline ends. CDR3 protein: CASSSVQWDEQYF. CDR3 DNA: TGTGCCAGTAGCTCCGTTCAGTGGGACGAGCAGTACTTC.